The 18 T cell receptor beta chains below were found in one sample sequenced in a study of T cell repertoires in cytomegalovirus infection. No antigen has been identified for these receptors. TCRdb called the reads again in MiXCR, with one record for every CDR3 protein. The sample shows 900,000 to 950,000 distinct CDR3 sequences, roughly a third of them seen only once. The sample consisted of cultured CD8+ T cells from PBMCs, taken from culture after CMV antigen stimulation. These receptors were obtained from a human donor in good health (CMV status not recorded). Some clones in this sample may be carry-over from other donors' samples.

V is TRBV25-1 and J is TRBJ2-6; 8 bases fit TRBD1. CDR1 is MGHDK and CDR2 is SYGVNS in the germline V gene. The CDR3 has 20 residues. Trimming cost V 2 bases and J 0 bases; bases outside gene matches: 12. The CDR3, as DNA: TGTGCCAGCAGTGAACCCCTCGGACAGGGAAGTGGCTCTGGGGCCAACGTCCTGACTTTC. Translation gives CASSEPLGQGSGSGANVLTF. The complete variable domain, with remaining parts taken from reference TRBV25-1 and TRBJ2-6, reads EADIYQTPRYLVIGTGKKITLECSQTMGHDKMYWYQQDPGMELHLIHYSYGVNSTEKGDLSSESTVSRIRTEHFPLTLESARPSHTSQYLCASSEPLGQGSGSGANVLTFGAGSRLTVL.

The CDR3 DNA follows: TGCGCCAGCAGTGGGGACCTCCCGAGGACAGATACGCAGTATTTT. This sequence encodes CASSGDLPRTDTQYF. The chain couples TRBV10-1 to TRBJ2-3; the D gene could be TRBD1 or TRBD2 (5 bases each). Between the trimmed V and J ends, which lost 4 bases and 3 bases, there was a span of 14 bases. Germline assignment: CDR1 WNHNN and CDR2 SYGVQD (reference sequence). This CDR3 spans 15 amino acids.

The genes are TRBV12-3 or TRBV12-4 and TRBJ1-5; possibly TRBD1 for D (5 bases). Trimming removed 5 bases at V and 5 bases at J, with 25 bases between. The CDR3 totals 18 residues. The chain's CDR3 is CASSHLSRVLSVDQPQHF. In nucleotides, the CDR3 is TGTGCCAGCAGTCATCTAAGCAGGGTCCTCAGCGTAGATCAGCCCCAGCATTTT.

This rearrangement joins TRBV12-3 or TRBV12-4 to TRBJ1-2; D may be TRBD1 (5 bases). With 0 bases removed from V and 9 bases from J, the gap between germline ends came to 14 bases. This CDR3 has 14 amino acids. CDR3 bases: TGTGCCAGCAGTTTAGCGCCCAGGGTCGAGAGCTACACCTTC. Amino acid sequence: CASSLAPRVESYTF.

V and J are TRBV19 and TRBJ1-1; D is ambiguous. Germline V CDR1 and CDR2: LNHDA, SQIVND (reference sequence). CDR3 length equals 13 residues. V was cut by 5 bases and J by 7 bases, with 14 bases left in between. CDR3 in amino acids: CASSAFLQDEAFF. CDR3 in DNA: TGTGCCAGTAGTGCCTTCCTCCAGGATGAAGCTTTCTTT.

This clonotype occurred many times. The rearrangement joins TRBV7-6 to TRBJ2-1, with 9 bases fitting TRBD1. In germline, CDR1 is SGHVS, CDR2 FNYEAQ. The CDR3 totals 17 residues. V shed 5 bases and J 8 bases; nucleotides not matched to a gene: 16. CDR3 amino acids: CASSVGAGTGSFDEQFF. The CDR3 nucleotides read TGTGCCAGCAGCGTTGGGGCCGGGACAGGGAGCTTCGATGAGCAGTTCTTC.

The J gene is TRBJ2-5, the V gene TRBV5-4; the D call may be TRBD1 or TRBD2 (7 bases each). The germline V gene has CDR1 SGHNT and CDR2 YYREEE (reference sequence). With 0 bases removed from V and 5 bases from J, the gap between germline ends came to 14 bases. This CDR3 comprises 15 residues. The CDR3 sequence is CASSLGGGGSETQYF. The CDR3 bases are TGTGCCAGCAGCTTGGGGGGAGGGGGCTCGGAGACCCAGTACTTC.

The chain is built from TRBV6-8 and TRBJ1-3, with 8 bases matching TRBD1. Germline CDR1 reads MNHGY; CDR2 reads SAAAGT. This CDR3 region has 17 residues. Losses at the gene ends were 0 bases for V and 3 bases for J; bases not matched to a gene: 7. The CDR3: CASSYSQGAKVGNTIYF. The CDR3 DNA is TGTGCCAGCAGTTACTCTCAGGGGGCGAAAGTTGGAAACACCATATATTTT.

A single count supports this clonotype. CDR3 DNA sequence: TGTGCCAGCAGATCGACTAGCGGGGACAATGAGCAGTTCTTC. Encoded protein: CASRSTSGDNEQFF. The rearrangement joins TRBV5-5 to TRBJ2-1, with 11 positions matching TRBD2. Trimming cost V 5 bases and J 5 bases; bases outside gene matches: 3. CDR3 length: 14 residues. Germline assignment: CDR1 SGHKS and CDR2 YYEKEE (reference sequence).

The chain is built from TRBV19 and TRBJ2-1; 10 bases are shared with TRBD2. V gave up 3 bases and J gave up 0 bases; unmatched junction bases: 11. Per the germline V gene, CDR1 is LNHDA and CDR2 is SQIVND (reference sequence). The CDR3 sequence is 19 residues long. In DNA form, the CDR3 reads TGTGCCAGTAGTATTGGTCTAGCGGGGGTCCTAAACTCCTACAATGAGCAGTTCTTC. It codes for CASSIGLAGVLNSYNEQFF.

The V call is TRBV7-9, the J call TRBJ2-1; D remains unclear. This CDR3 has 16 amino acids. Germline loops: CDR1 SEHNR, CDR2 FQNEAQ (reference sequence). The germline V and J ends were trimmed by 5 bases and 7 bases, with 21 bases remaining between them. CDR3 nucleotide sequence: TGTGCCAGCAGCCCTCAAACCGGCAGCCAAAGGAATGAGCAGTTCTTC. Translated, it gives CASSPQTGSQRNEQFF.

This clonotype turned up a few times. The CDR3 region has the DNA TGTGCCAGCAGTGCTCTGTGGACTGAAGCTTTCTTT. It encodes CASSALWTEAFF. The chain joins TRBV12-3 or TRBV12-4 to TRBJ1-1; D gene uncertain. Trimming took off 5 bases at V and 5 bases at J, with 9 bases between the two ends. CDR3 length: 12 residues.

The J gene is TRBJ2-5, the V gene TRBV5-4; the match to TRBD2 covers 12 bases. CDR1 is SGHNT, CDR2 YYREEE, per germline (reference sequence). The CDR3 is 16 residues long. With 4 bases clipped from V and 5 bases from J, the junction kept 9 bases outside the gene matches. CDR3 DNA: TGTGCCAGCAGCCCGACTAGCGGGGGCCTTGAGGAGACCCAGTACTTC. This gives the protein CASSPTSGGLEETQYF.

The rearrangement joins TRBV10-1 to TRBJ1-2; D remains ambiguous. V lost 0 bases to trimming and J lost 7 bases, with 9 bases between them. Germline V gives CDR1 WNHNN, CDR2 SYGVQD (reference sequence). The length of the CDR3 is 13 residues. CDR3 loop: CASSESRNSGYTF. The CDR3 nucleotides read TGCGCCAGCAGTGAGTCAAGAAACAGTGGCTACACCTTC.

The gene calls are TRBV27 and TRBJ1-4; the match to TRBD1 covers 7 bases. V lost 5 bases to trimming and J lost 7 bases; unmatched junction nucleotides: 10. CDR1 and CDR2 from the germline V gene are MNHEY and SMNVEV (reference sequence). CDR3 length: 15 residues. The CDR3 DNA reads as TGTGCCAGCAGTCTCAGAAAGGGGGCCACTGAAAAACTGTTTTTT. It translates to CASSLRKGATEKLFF.

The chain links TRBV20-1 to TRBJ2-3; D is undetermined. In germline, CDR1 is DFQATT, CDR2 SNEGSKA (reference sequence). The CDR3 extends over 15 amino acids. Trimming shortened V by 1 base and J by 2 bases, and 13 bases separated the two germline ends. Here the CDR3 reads CSARVETDDTDTQYF. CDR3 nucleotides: TGCAGTGCTAGAGTAGAGACCGACGACACAGATACGCAGTATTTT.

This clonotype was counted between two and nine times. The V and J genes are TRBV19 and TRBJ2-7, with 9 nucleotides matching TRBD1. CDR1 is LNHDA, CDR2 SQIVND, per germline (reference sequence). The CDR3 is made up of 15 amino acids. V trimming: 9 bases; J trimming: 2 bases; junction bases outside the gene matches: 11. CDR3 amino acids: CASLMGQGFPYEQYV. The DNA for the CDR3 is TGTGCCAGCCTAATGGGACAGGGATTTCCCTACGAGCAGTACGTC.

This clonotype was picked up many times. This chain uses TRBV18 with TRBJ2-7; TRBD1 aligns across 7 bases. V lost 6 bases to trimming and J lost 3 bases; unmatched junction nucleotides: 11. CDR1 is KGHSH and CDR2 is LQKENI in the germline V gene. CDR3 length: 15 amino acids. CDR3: CASSPIGDSLYEQYF. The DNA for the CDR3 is TGTGCCAGCTCCCCCATAGGGGACAGCCTCTACGAGCAGTACTTC.